The 30 T cell receptor beta chains reported below all come from one sample, sequenced in a study of blood T cell repertoires in COVID-19. Measured with immunoSEQ multiplex PCR; TCRdb has only the in-frame clones, and not every one. The data show roughly 250,000 clones, with around four fifths seen just once and roughly 6.4% held by the top ten. The source material was peripheral blood. The receptors come from an older woman with active or convalescent COVID-19.

The chain carries TRBV25-1 and TRBJ1-6; 11 bases line up with TRBD1. V shed 4 bases and J 6 bases; nucleotides not matched to a gene: 8. The CDR3 runs to 17 residues. Germline lookup yields CDR1 MGHDK and CDR2 SYGVNS. CDR3 residues: CASSGWTGGFSNSPLHF. The CDR3 DNA follows: TGTGCCAGCAGTGGCTGGACAGGGGGCTTCTCTAATTCACCCCTCCACTTT.

The chain uses TRBV11-2 and TRBJ2-5; weak D call: TRBD1 (6 bases). V was pared by 5 bases and J by 1 base, with 14 bases between. The CDR3 loop spans 15 amino acids. CDR1 and CDR2 from the germline V gene are SGHAT and FQNNGV. The CDR3 DNA reads as TGTGCCAGCAGCCCCCGGACAGTGAGCCAAGAGACCCAGTACTTC. Encoded protein: CASSPRTVSQETQYF.

Of note for this clone: Other DNA sequences in the same sample also yield this CDR3. The gene calls are TRBV7-9 and TRBJ2-1; D might be TRBD2 (5 bases). The CDR3 covers 15 residues. Between the trimmed V and J ends, which lost 6 bases and 0 bases, there was a span of 12 bases. Germline CDR1 and CDR2: SEHNR and FQNEAQ (reference sequence). The DNA for the CDR3 is TGTGCCAGCAGTTGGACTCTGAGCTCCTACAATGAGCAGTTCTTC. Its translation: CASSWTLSSYNEQFF.

The V and J genes are TRBV15 and TRBJ2-5, with D maybe TRBD1 (6 bases). The V end lost 3 bases, the J end lost 5 bases, and 16 bases lay between the germline ends. Germline CDR1 is LNHNV and CDR2 is YYDKDF (reference sequence). The CDR3 is 15 amino acids. CDR3 residues: CATSRLIQGLETQYF. CDR3 sequence (DNA): TGTGCCACCAGCAGGCTTATTCAGGGGTTGGAGACCCAGTACTTC.

This chain joins TRBV11-3 and TRBJ2-1; 8 bases are shared with TRBD1. In germline, CDR1 is SGHNT, CDR2 YENEEA. V trimming: 3 bases; J trimming: 8 bases; junction bases outside the gene matches: 6. CDR3 length: 14 residues. The CDR3 nucleotides are TGTGCCAGCAGCTTGGACAGGGTACGAGATGAGCAGTTCTTC. Translated, it gives CASSLDRVRDEQFF. The complete variable domain, with remaining parts taken from reference TRBV11-3 and TRBJ2-1, reads EAGVVQSPRYKIIEKKQPVAFWCNPISGHNTLYWYLQNLGQGPELLIRYENEEAVDDSQLPKDRFSAERLKGVDSTLKIQPAELGDSAVYLCASSLDRVRDEQFFGPGTRLTVL.

This clone has only a few counts. This chain connects TRBV6-6 to TRBJ1-1; 7 bases align to TRBD1. V shed 6 bases, J shed 0 bases, and the junction held 7 bases outside the gene matches. CDR3 size: 15 residues. Germline loops: CDR1 MNHNY, CDR2 SVGAGI (reference sequence). CDR3 protein: CASRGTVVLNTEAFF. DNA for the CDR3: TGTGCCAGCAGGGGGACAGTCGTCCTGAACACTGAAGCTTTCTTT.

This sequence joins TRBV28 and TRBJ2-2; D remains ambiguous. This CDR3 is built from 14 residues. V dropped 4 bases and J dropped 1 base, with 7 bases sitting between them. Germline V CDR1 and CDR2: MDHEN, SYDVKM. CDR3 region: CASSSPGNTGELFF. The CDR3 DNA reads as TGTGCCAGCAGTTCACCCGGGAACACCGGGGAGCTGTTTTTT.

The V and J genes are TRBV6-6 and TRBJ1-1; D unresolved. Germline V CDR1 and CDR2: MNHNY, SVGAGI (reference sequence). The ends were cut back, 7 bases at V and 11 bases at J, with 14 bases in the middle. The CDR3 totals 11 residues. The CDR3 loop is CASTSTRDAFF. The CDR3 nucleotides read TGTGCCAGCACCTCGACACGCGACGCTTTCTTT.

V gene TRBV9 combines with J gene TRBJ2-3, with a tentative D call TRBD1 (6 bases). CDR1 is SGDLS, CDR2 YYNGEE, per germline. The V end was cut by 1 base, the J end by 0 bases, with 6 bases between. The CDR3 is 14 residues long. The CDR3 sequence: CASSVTGSTDTQYF. CDR3 DNA: TGTGCCAGCAGCGTAACAGGGAGCACAGATACGCAGTATTTT.

This chain joins TRBV3-1 (or the pseudogene TRBV3-2) and TRBJ2-1; TRBD1 matches at 8 bases. This CDR3 is built from 14 residues. From germline, CDR1 is LGHDT and CDR2 YNNKEL (reference sequence). Trimming at V came to 4 bases and at J to 5 bases, leaving 4 bases not matched to a gene. The CDR3 DNA reads TGTGCCAGCAGCCGGACAGGGTGGGACAATGAGCAGTTCTTC. This sequence encodes CASSRTGWDNEQFF.

V gene TRBV19 combines with J gene TRBJ1-1, with a possible D match to TRBD1 (6 bases). Per germline, CDR1 LNHDA and CDR2 SQIVND (reference sequence). The CDR3 contains 15 residues. V was shortened by 3 bases and J by 1 base, with 12 bases between the two germline ends. The CDR3 loop is CASSIPGQQNTEAFF. The CDR3 coding sequence is TGTGCCAGTAGTATCCCCGGACAGCAGAACACTGAAGCTTTCTTT.

Concerning this clone itself: Other DNA sequences in the same sample also yield this CDR3. The chain links TRBV12-3 or TRBV12-4 to TRBJ2-5, with TRBD2 as a possible D gene (5 bases). The CDR3 loop spans 13 amino acids. Trimming removed 5 bases at V and 1 base at J, with 8 bases between. This CDR3 is CASSLRGQETQYF. CDR3 nucleotide sequence: TGTGCCAGCAGTCTACGGGGCCAAGAGACCCAGTACTTC.

The V gene is TRBV4-1, the J gene TRBJ2-3; 8 nucleotides match TRBD2. The CDR3 extends over 17 amino acids. Germline values: CDR1 MGHRA, CDR2 YSYEKL. Trimming removed 1 base from V and 1 base from J; junction bases left unmatched: 7. This CDR3 reads CASSQGRLAGGTDTQYF. CDR3 nucleotides: TGCGCCAGCAGCCAAGGAAGGCTAGCGGGTGGCACAGATACGCAGTATTTT.

This clone was seen only once. The chain has TRBV14 and TRBJ1-1; the D is unclear. Germline loops: CDR1 SGHDN, CDR2 FVKESK. This CDR3 comprises 13 residues. V gave up 4 bases and J gave up 1 base, with 7 bases separating them. The CDR3 sequence is CASSLFSNTEAFF. In DNA form, the CDR3 reads TGTGCCAGCAGCCTATTTTCGAACACTGAAGCTTTCTTT.

The chain uses TRBV6-1 and TRBJ1-6; 9 nucleotides align to TRBD1. CDR1 is MNHNS and CDR2 is SASEGT in the germline V gene. The CDR3 sequence is 16 residues long. V was clipped by 3 bases and J by 8 bases; unmatched bases: 8. The CDR3 region has the DNA TGTGCCAGCAGTGAGGTCTTGACAGGGGGATATTCACCCCTCCACTTT. Translating it yields CASSEVLTGGYSPLHF.

The chain has TRBV28 and TRBJ1-2, with 7 bases identical to TRBD1. The V and J ends lost 5 bases and 4 bases, in that order; junction bases with no gene match: 4. The CDR3 is made up of 13 amino acids. Per the germline V gene, CDR1 is MDHEN and CDR2 is SYDVKM. The CDR3 loop reads CASSPGGSYGYTF. DNA for the CDR3: TGTGCCAGCAGTCCAGGGGGTAGCTATGGCTACACCTTC.

The J gene is TRBJ1-2, the V gene TRBV6-1; a weak D match, TRBD1 (5 bases). Germline CDR1 is MNHNS and CDR2 is SASEGT. The CDR3 consists of 17 residues. V was clipped by 4 bases and J by 0 bases, with 18 bases between them. The CDR3 DNA reads as TGTGCCAGCAGTGCCCCCTCAGGGACTAGCCCTAACTATGGCTACACCTTC. Protein: CASSAPSGTSPNYGYTF.

The chain links TRBV28 to TRBJ1-1, with D hard to call. The CDR3 contains 13 residues. Germline values: CDR1 MDHEN, CDR2 SYDVKM. The germline V and J ends were trimmed by 2 bases and 5 bases, with 9 bases remaining between them. The CDR3 nucleotides read TGTGCCAGCAGTTTAGTCAGGAGGACTGAAGCTTTCTTT. It yields the protein CASSLVRRTEAFF.

The CDR3 loop reads CASNETPGGDTQYF. CDR3 nucleotide sequence: TGTGCCAGCAACGAGACCCCGGGGGGAGATACGCAGTATTTT. V gene TRBV6-5 combines with J gene TRBJ2-3; TRBD2 matches 7 bases. The junction had 9 bases not matched to a gene; V was cut back by 7 bases and J by 5 bases. Germline assignment: CDR1 MNHEY and CDR2 SVGAGI. This CDR3 has 14 amino acids.

This clone has only one observation. The genes are TRBV18 and TRBJ2-3, with 10 bases matching TRBD2. The CDR3 has 17 residues. V shed 3 bases, J shed 1 base, and the junction held 7 bases outside the gene matches. Germline-derived CDR1 and CDR2 are KGHSH and LQKENI. The CDR3: CASSPYIAGGGTDTQYF. The CDR3 bases are TGTGCCAGCTCACCGTATATAGCGGGGGGAGGCACAGATACGCAGTATTTT.

The rearrangement links TRBV11-2 to TRBJ2-5, with TRBD2 matching over 16 bases. The J segment lost 4 bases and the V segment lost 5 bases, leaving 4 bases of the junction unmatched. Germline lookup yields CDR1 SGHAT and CDR2 FQNNGV. CDR3 length equals 16 residues. The CDR3: CASSRGLAGGLETQYF. The CDR3 region has the DNA TGTGCCAGCAGCCGGGGACTAGCGGGGGGGTTAGAGACCCAGTACTTC.

This clone was counted a single time. This chain connects TRBV18 to TRBJ2-3; 9 positions match TRBD2. The CDR3 has 19 residues. Germline V lookup: CDR1 KGHSH, CDR2 LQKENI. Trimming took 6 bases from V and 0 from J; bases not matched to a gene: 16. CDR3 residues: CASSQSSSGDLTSTDTQYF. In DNA, the CDR3 is TGTGCCAGCTCCCAAAGTTCTAGCGGGGACTTAACTAGCACAGATACGCAGTATTTT.

This rearrangement joins TRBV14 to TRBJ2-1; TRBD2 matches 11 bases. Germline values: CDR1 SGHDN, CDR2 FVKESK. The CDR3 runs 22 residues. J gave up 0 bases and V 0 bases, and 16 bases lay outside the gene matches. CDR3 sequence: CASSQDPHLTSGAISSYNEQFF. CDR3 nucleotides: TGTGCCAGCAGCCAAGACCCGCACCTGACTAGCGGGGCGATAAGCTCCTACAATGAGCAGTTCTTC.

The genes are TRBV25-1 and TRBJ1-5; no clear D. This CDR3 is built from 15 residues. V lost 2 bases, J lost 5 bases, and 13 bases lay in between. CDR1 is MGHDK, CDR2 SYGVNS, per germline. CDR3 residues: CASSEGGRADQPQHF. CDR3 DNA sequence: TGTGCCAGCAGTGAAGGAGGGAGGGCGGATCAGCCCCAGCATTTT.

The chain employs TRBV19 and TRBJ2-7; 7 nucleotides line up with TRBD2. The CDR3 is made up of 14 amino acids. Germline values: CDR1 LNHDA, CDR2 SQIVND (reference sequence). Trimming cost V 1 base and J 4 bases; bases outside gene matches: 4. The CDR3 spells CASSIGEGVYEQYF. The CDR3 region has the DNA TGTGCCAGTAGTATAGGGGAGGGCGTTTACGAGCAGTACTTC.

This clone is a singleton in its sample. The V call is TRBV20-1, the J call TRBJ1-1, with a tentative D call TRBD1 (6 bases). This CDR3 is 14 amino acids long. V lost 3 bases and J lost 0, with 11 bases in between. Germline-derived CDR1 and CDR2 are DFQATT and SNEGSKA (reference sequence). CDR3 nucleotides: TGCAGTGCTAGTTGGGGGCTCATGAACACTGAAGCTTTCTTT. This sequence encodes CSASWGLMNTEAFF.

As concerns this clone: The germline gene is not matched at one end of the junction; a read error may be the cause. The CDR3 DNA reads TGCGTCTCGGGGGGGCAGACTAACTATGGCTACACCTTC. It yields the protein CVSGGQTNYGYTF. The genes are TRBV27 and TRBJ1-2, with D possibly being TRBD1 (6 bases). Per germline, CDR1 MNHEY and CDR2 SMNVEV (reference sequence). This CDR3 comprises 13 residues.

The J gene is TRBJ1-1, the V gene TRBV30; the D is unclear. Trimming took off 3 bases at V and 0 bases at J, with 8 bases between the two ends. CDR1 is GTSNPN and CDR2 is SVGIG in the germline V gene (reference sequence). The CDR3 has 13 residues. This CDR3 reads CAWRDSMNTEAFF. The CDR3 coding sequence is TGTGCCTGGAGGGACTCGATGAACACTGAAGCTTTCTTT.

CDR3 protein: CASSVGQGARSSGYTF. In nucleotides, the CDR3 is TGTGCCAGCAGTGTGGGACAGGGGGCCCGGAGTAGTGGCTACACCTTC. This chain links TRBV6-1 with TRBJ1-2; TRBD1 matches at 12 bases. The CDR3 covers 16 residues. Germline V gene data show CDR1 as MNHNS and CDR2 as SASEGT. J gave up 7 bases and V 4 bases, and 10 bases lay outside the gene matches.

This chain connects TRBV5-1 to TRBJ1-1, with D tentatively TRBD1 (5 bases). The CDR3 has 14 amino acids. Trimming took 4 bases from V and 1 from J, leaving 11 bases between them. Looked up from germline, CDR1 is SGHRS and CDR2 is YFSETQ. In DNA, the CDR3 is TGCGCCAGCAGCGCGGACACATCGAACACTGAAGCTTTCTTT. Its protein is CASSADTSNTEAFF.